Sequencing of this T cell receptor (beta chain) was carried out in a study of T cell responses to AZD1222 COVID-19 vaccine. The repertoire was sequenced with immunoSEQ multiplex PCR; TCRdb's copy has only in-frame clones and lacks some. Among roughly 44,000 clones, 65% to 85% were seen once, and the ten largest hold 52%. Notes on the study in general: Once two AZD1222 doses were given, Spike-specific TCR breadth and depth went up. Nearly half of the spike-specific TCRs reportedly recognize variant regions that carry no mutations. Donor demographics were predominantly white British with a female majority; clonal diversity may be underestimated.

As regards this clone: Its specificity is unknown.

Germline V gene lookup returns CDR1 MDHEN and CDR2 SYDVKM. The CDR3 consists of 12 residues. Trimming left V 6 bases short and J 1 base short, with 6 bases between. The specimen was peripheral blood, collected on day 0 of AZD1222 vaccination. The J gene is TRBJ1-1, the V gene TRBV28; the D gene is possibly TRBD1 (6 bases). The clonotype originates from an adult in good health. DNA of the CDR3: TGTGCCAGCAGCAGGGGGAACACTGAAGCTTTCTTT. Its protein is CASSRGNTEAFF.